This is a list of T cell receptor beta chains from one sample in a study of cytomegalovirus exposure and HLA in healthy donors. Libraries were prepared by immunoSEQ multiplex PCR; TCRdb keeps only in-frame clonotypes and omits some of them. The data contain about 190,000 clones, 65% to 85% of them singletons. Source material: PBMCs. The source of these receptors is a woman between 18 and 30 years old in good health and CMV-seronegative. Both conserved end residues are part of each CDR3. A D gene is named only where the DNA matches it firmly. The size of a clone is reported for some rows only, either as once, few or many, or as a class for expanded clones.

d_gene,abundance,v_gene,j_gene,CDR3nt,CDR3aa
.,.,TRBV6-4,TRBJ1-6,TGTGCCAGCAGTGACTCGGACAGCCCAAATTCACCCCTCCACTTT,CASSDSDSPNSPLHF
TRBD2,few,TRBV29-1,TRBJ2-2,TGCAGCGTTGATTCTAGCGGGGCGACCGGGGAGCTGTTTTTT,CSVDSSGATGELFF
TRBD1,.,TRBV14,TRBJ1-5,TGTGCCAGCAGCCAAGAGACAGGGGATTATAGCAATCAGCCCCAGCATTTT,CASSQETGDYSNQPQHF
TRBD2,.,TRBV19,TRBJ2-3,TGTGCCAGTAGTCTCGGGACTAGCTCCCGGGCAGATACGCAGTATTTT,CASSLGTSSRADTQYF
TRBD1,.,TRBV6-6,TRBJ1-1,TGTGCCAGCAGTTACCCATCGGGACAGATGAACACTGAAGCTTTCTTT,CASSYPSGQMNTEAFF
TRBD2,.,TRBV18,TRBJ2-7,TGTGCCAGCTCACCGTCCGGGGGGTTGTCCTACGAGCAGTACTTC,CASSPSGGLSYEQYF
.,.,TRBV9,TRBJ2-2,TGTGCCAGCAGCGTAACTGACAGCGGGGAGCTGTTTTTT,CASSVTDSGELFF
TRBD1,.,TRBV9,TRBJ1-1,TGTGCCAGCAGAGGACAGGGGAACACTGAAGCTTTCTTT,CASRGQGNTEAFF
.,.,TRBV19,TRBJ2-3,TGTGCCAGTAGTACCCAGACTAGCACAGATACGCAGTATTTT,CASSTQTSTDTQYF
TRBD1,.,TRBV28,TRBJ2-2,TGTGCCAGCAGACAGGGGGGTAACACCGGGGAGCTGTTTTTT,CASRQGGNTGELFF
.,.,TRBV2,TRBJ1-1,TGTGCCAGCCTCACACTTGGAGAGAACACTGAAGCTTTCTTT,CASLTLGENTEAFF
TRBD1,.,TRBV7-9,TRBJ1-1,TGTGCCAGCAGCCCGAGACAGGGATTGGACACTGAAGCTTTCTTT,CASSPRQGLDTEAFF
.,.,TRBV20-1,TRBJ1-3,TGCAGTGCTAGAGCTGGGGCCACCATATATTTT,CSARAGATIYF
.,.,TRBV27,TRBJ2-5,TGTGCCAGCAGTTTATTTCGGGGGGCCGAAGAGACCCAGTACTTC,CASSLFRGAEETQYF
.,.,TRBV2,TRBJ2-7,TGTGCCAGCAGGTGGCGGGGTACCTACGAGCAGTACTTC,CASRWRGTYEQYF
.,.,TRBV27,TRBJ2-3,TGTGCCAGCACCCTTCTCTCCGGGACACCCTTCACAGATACGCAGTATTTT,CASTLLSGTPFTDTQYF
.,.,TRBV25-1,TRBJ2-5,TGTGCCAGCAGTGAATACAGGGGTAAGGTGGAGACCCAGTACTTC,CASSEYRGKVETQYF
.,.,TRBV6-6,TRBJ2-2,TGTGCCAGCAGTTATAGGCAGGCCACCGGGGAGCTGTTTTTT,CASSYRQATGELFF
.,.,TRBV28,TRBJ2-7,TGTGCCAGCACCCGTGGGGGGGCAGGCGACGAGCAGTACTTC,CASTRGGAGDEQYF
.,.,TRBV6-1,TRBJ2-7,TGTGCCAGAAAACAGGGGGGGTTGTACGAGCAGTACTTC,CARKQGGLYEQYF
TRBD2,few,TRBV19,TRBJ2-3,TGTGCCAGTAGTACCCCTCTAGCGGGAGCTCCGCTTGGAGCAGATACGCAGTATTTT,CASSTPLAGAPLGADTQYF
TRBD1,.,TRBV28,TRBJ1-4,TGTGCCAGCAGTTCGACGACAGGGGTTGAAAAACTGTTTTTT,CASSSTTGVEKLFF
TRBD2,few,TRBV14,TRBJ2-7,TGTGCCAGCAGCCGAGGACTAGCGGGGATTTACGAGCAGTACTTC,CASSRGLAGIYEQYF
.,.,TRBV7-9,TRBJ1-2,TGTGCCAGCAGCTTAGAGGGACTTTTGAATGGCTACACCTTC,CASSLEGLLNGYTF
TRBD1,.,TRBV27,TRBJ2-7,TGTGCCAGCAGTTTTGGGACAGGAGGCTACGAGCAGTACTTC,CASSFGTGGYEQYF
TRBD1,few,TRBV6-6,TRBJ1-1,TGTGCCAGCAGTTTAGGGAGGGACAGGGGGACCTCATTAGCTTTCTTT,CASSLGRDRGTSLAFF
TRBD1,once,TRBV11-2,TRBJ1-5,TGTGCCAGCAGCTTAGGACAGGGGGCCTATAGCAATCAGCCCCAGCATTTT,CASSLGQGAYSNQPQHF
.,.,TRBV4-3,TRBJ1-1,TGCGCCAGCAGCCAGGGGTGGGGGGGGGACACTGAAGCTTTCTTT,CASSQGWGGDTEAFF
.,.,TRBV28,TRBJ1-2,TGTGCCAGCAGTTTACGGGGTCAGGGGGGCTACACCTTC,CASSLRGQGGYTF
.,.,TRBV6-6,TRBJ1-2,TGTGCCAGCAGTTACTCGGGCAGCTCTAACTATGGCTACACCTTC,CASSYSGSSNYGYTF